Each of the 5 T cell receptor beta chains below was sequenced from the same sample in a study of CD8+ T cells in alopecia areata. RNA extraction was followed by reverse transcription into cDNA, which acted as the sequencing template. TCRdb's table, derived via immunoSEQ multiplex PCR, lists solely in-frame clones and lacks some. The sample has about 64,000 clones, around 44% seen once. The sequenced sample consisted of NKG2D-low CD8+ T cells sorted from blood. Every receptor here comes from a human donor with alopecia areata.

The CDR3 loop reads CASSLTSTYEQYF. The DNA of the CDR3 is TGTGCCAGCAGTTTAACTAGCACCTACGAGCAGTACTTC. This chain joins TRBV27 and TRBJ2-7; a weak D match, TRBD2 (6 bases). V lost 2 bases and J lost 2, with 7 bases in between. Germline V gene data show CDR1 as MNHEY and CDR2 as SMNVEV (reference sequence). The CDR3 consists of 13 residues.

The V call is TRBV20-1, the J call TRBJ2-7; D is unresolved. V was shortened by 4 bases and J by 0 bases, with 4 bases between the two germline ends. The germline V gene has CDR1 DFQATT and CDR2 SNEGSKA (reference sequence). The CDR3 consists of 11 residues. The CDR3 nucleotides are TGCAGTGCTACGAGCTCCTACGAGCAGTACTTC. Residues: CSATSSYEQYF.

This clone showed up just a few times. The CDR3 is CASSYTGTEQYF. CDR3 bases: TGCGCCAGCAGCTACACCGGGACCGAGCAGTACTTC. The chain employs TRBV4-1 and TRBJ2-7; D possibly uses TRBD1 or TRBD2 (5 bases each). This CDR3 comprises 12 residues. Trimming shortened V by 5 bases and J by 6 bases, and 11 bases separated the two germline ends. Germline V gene lookup returns CDR1 MGHRA and CDR2 YSYEKL.

This clone was observed a few times. A much larger clonotype is one base distant, so this may be a read error. Other DNA sequences from this sample encode an identical CDR3 as well. The V and J genes are TRBV7-9 and TRBJ2-7, with no clear D. CDR1 and CDR2 from the germline V gene are SEHNR and FQNEAQ (reference sequence). The CDR3 sequence is 11 residues long. Trimming removed 5 bases at V and 0 bases at J, with 2 bases between. DNA of the CDR3: TGTGCCAGCAGCCTCTCCTACGAGCAGTACTTC. Its translation: CASSLSYEQYF.

The V gene is TRBV7-9, the J gene TRBJ2-7; 7 nucleotides line up with TRBD1. Germline CDR1 is SEHNR and CDR2 is FQNEAQ (reference sequence). The CDR3 consists of 16 residues. J was trimmed by 1 base and V by 0 bases; bases with no gene match: 6. The CDR3 loop reads CASSLATGAQSYEQYF. The CDR3 nucleotides are TGTGCCAGCAGCTTAGCTACAGGGGCCCAATCCTACGAGCAGTACTTC.